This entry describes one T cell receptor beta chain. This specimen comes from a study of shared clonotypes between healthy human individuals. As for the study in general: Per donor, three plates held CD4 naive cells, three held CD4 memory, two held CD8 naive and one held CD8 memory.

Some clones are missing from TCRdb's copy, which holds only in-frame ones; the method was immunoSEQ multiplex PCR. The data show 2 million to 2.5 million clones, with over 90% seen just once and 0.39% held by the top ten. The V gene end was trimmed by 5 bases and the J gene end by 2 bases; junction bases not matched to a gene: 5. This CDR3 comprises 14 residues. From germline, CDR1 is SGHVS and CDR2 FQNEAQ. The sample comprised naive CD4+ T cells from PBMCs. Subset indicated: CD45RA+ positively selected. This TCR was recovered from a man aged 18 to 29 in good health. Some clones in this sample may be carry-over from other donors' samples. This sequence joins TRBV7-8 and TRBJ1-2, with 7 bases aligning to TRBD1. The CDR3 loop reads CASSHSTGNYGYTF. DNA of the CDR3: TGTGCCAGCAGCCACTCGACAGGGAACTATGGCTACACCTTC.